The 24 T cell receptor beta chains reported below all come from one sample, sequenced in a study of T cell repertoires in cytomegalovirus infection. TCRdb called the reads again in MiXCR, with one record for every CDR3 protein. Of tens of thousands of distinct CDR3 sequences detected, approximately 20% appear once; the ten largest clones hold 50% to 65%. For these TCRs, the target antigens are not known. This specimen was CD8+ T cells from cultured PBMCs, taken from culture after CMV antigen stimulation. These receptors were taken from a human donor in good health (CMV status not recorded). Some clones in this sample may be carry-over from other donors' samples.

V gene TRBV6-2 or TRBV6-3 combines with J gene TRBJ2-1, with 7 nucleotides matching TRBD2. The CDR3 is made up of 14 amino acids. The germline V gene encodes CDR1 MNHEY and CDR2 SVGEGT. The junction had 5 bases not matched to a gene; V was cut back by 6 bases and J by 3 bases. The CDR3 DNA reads TGTGCCAGCAGCCGACGGGACTACTACAATGAGCAGTTCTTC. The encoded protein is CASSRRDYYNEQFF.

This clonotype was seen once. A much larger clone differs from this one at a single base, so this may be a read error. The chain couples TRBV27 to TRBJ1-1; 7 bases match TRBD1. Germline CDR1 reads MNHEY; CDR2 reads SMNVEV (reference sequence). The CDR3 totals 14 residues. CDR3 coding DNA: TGTGCCAGCAGTCCCGGGACAGCGAACACTGAAGATTTCTTT. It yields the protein CASSPGTANTEDFF.

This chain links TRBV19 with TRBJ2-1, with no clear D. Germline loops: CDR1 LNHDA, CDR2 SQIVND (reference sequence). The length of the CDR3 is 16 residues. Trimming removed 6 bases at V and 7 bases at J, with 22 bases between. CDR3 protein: CASSPDPARPLNEQFF. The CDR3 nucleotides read TGTGCCAGTAGCCCCGACCCTGCCCGGCCTTTGAATGAGCAGTTCTTC.

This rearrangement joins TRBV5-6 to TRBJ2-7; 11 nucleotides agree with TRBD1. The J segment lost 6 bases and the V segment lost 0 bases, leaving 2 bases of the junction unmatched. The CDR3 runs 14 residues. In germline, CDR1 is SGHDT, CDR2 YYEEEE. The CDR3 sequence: CASSLGTGGFEQYF. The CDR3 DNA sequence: TGTGCCAGCAGCTTGGGGACAGGGGGCTTCGAGCAGTACTTC. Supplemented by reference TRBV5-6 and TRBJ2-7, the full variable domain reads DAGVTQSPTHLIKTRGQQVTLRCSPKSGHDTVSWYQQALGQGPQFIFQYYEEEERQRGNFPDRFSGHQFPNYSSELNVNALLLGDSALYLCASSLGTGGFEQYFGPGTRLTVT.

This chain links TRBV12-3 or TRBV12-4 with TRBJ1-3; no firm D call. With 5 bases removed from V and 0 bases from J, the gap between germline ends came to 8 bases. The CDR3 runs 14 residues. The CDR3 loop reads CASSPGHSGNTIYF. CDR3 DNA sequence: TGTGCCAGCAGTCCCGGGCACTCTGGAAACACCATATATTTT.

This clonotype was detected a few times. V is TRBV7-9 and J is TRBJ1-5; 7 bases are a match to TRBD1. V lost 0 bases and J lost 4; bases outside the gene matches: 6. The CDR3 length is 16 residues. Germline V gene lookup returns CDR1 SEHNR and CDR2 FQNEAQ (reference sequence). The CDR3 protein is CASSLAGDSRNQPQHF. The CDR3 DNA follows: TGTGCCAGCAGCTTAGCGGGGGACAGTCGGAATCAGCCCCAGCATTTT. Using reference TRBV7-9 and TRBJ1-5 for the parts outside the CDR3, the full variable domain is DTGVSQNPRHKITKRGQNVTFRCDPISEHNRLYWYRQTLGQGPEFLTYFQNEAQLEKSRLLSDRFSAERPKGSFSTLEIQRTEQGDSAMYLCASSLAGDSRNQPQHFGDGTRLSIL.

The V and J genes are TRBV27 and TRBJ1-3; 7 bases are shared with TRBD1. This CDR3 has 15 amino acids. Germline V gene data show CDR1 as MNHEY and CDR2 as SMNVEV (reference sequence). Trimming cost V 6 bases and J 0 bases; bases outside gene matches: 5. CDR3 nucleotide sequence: TGTGCCAGCAGCCAGACAGGGAGCTCTGGAAACACCATATATTTT. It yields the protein CASSQTGSSGNTIYF.

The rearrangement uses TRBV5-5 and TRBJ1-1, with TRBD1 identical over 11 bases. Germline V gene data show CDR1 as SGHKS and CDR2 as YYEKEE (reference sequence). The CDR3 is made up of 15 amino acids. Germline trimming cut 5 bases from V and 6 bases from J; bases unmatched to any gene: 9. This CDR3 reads CASSSGTGGLAEAFF. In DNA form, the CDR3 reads TGTGCCAGCAGTTCCGGGACAGGGGGACTCGCTGAAGCTTTCTTT.

The CDR3, as DNA: TGTGCCTGGAGGAGGGGGGGCACTGAAGCTTTCTTT. Protein sequence: CAWRRGGTEAFF. The rearrangement links TRBV30 to TRBJ1-1, with D maybe TRBD1 (6 bases). The CDR3 is made up of 12 amino acids. Germline V CDR1 and CDR2: GTSNPN, SVGIG (reference sequence). The ends were cut back, 3 bases at V and 4 bases at J, with 9 bases in the middle.

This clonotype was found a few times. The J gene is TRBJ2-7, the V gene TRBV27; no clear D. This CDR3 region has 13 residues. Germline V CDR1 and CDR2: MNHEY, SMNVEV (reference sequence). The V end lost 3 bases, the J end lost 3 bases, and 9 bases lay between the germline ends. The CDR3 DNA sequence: TGTGCCAGCAGTTTCGACAAGTTCTACGAGCAGTACTTC. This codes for CASSFDKFYEQYF.

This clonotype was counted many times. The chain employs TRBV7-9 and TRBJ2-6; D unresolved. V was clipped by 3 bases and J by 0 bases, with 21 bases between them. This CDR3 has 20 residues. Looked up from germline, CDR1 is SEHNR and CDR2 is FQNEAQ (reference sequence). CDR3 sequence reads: CASSFTRPAWGDSGANVLTF. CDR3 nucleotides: TGTGCCAGCAGCTTTACTCGACCGGCCTGGGGTGACTCTGGGGCCAACGTCCTGACTTTC.

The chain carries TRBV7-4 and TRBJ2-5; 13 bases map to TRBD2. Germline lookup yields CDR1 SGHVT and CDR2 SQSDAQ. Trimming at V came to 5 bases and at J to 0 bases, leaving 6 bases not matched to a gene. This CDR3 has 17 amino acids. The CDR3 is CASSPGLAGEYQETQYF. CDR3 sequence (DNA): TGTGCCAGCAGCCCCGGACTAGCGGGGGAGTACCAAGAGACCCAGTACTTC.

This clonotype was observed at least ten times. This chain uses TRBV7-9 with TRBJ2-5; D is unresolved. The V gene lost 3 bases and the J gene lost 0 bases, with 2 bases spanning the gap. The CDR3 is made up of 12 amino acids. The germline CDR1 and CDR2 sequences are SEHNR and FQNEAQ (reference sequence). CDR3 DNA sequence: TGTGCCAGCAGCTTCGACCAAGAGACCCAGTACTTC. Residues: CASSFDQETQYF.

The CDR3, as DNA: TGTGCCAGCAGCTCGCTAGGGGTCCACAATGAGCAGTTCTTC. Encoded protein: CASSSLGVHNEQFF. V and J are TRBV11-3 and TRBJ2-1, with D possibly matching TRBD1 (5 bases). With 4 bases removed from V and 5 bases from J, the gap between germline ends came to 12 bases. The CDR3 covers 14 residues. CDR1 SGHNT and CDR2 YENEEA come from the germline V gene.

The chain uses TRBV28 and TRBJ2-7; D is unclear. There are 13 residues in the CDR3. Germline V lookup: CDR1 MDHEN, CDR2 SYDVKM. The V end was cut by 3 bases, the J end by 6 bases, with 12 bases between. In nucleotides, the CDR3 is TGTGCCAGCAGTTTTCGTCTCGATATCGAGCAGTACTTC. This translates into CASSFRLDIEQYF.

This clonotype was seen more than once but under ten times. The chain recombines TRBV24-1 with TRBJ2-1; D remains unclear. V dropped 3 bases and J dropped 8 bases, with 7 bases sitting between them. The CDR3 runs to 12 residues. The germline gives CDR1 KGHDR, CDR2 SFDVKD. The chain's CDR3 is CATSDKFYEQFF. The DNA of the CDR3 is TGTGCCACCAGTGATAAGTTCTATGAGCAGTTCTTC.

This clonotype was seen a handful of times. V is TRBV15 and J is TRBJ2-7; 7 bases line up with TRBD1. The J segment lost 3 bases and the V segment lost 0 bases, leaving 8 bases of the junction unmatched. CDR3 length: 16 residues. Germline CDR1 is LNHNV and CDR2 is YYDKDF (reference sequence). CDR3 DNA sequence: TGTGCCACCAGCAGAGACGTCGGGACAGCAGACTACGAGCAGTACTTC. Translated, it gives CATSRDVGTADYEQYF.

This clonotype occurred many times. The CDR3 is CASTFSQGAGQPQHF. The CDR3 DNA reads TGTGCCAGCACTTTCTCACAGGGGGCGGGACAGCCCCAGCATTTT. The chain couples TRBV28 to TRBJ1-5; TRBD1 matches 9 bases. CDR3 length: 15 residues. Germline-derived CDR1 and CDR2 are MDHEN and SYDVKM. The junction had 11 bases not matched to a gene; V was cut back by 7 bases and J by 7 bases. Based on the CDR3 plus reference TRBV28 and TRBJ1-5, the full variable domain is DVKVTQSSRYLVKRTGEKVFLECVQDMDHENMFWYRQDPGLGLRLIYFSYDVKMKEKGDIPEGYSVSREKKERFSLILESASTNQTSMYLCASTFSQGAGQPQHFGDGTRLSIL.

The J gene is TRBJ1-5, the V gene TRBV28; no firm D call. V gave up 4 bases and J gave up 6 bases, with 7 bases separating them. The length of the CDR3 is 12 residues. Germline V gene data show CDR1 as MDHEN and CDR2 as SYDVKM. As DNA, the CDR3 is TGTGCCAGCAGTTCGACGGGTCAGCCCCAGCATTTT. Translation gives CASSSTGQPQHF.

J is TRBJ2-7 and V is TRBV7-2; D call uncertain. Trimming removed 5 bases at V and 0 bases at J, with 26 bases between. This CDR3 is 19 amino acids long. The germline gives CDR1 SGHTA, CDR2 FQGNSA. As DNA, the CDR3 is TGTGCCAGCAGCCGAGAAAACCAGATCCGAGGCGGCAGCTCCTACGAGCAGTACTTC. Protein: CASSRENQIRGGSSYEQYF.

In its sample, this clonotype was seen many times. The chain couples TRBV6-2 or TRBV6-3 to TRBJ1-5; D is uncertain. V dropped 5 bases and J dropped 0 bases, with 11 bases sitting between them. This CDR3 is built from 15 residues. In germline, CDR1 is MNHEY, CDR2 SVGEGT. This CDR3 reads CASSTDLYSNQPQHF. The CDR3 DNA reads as TGTGCCAGCAGTACGGACCTGTATAGCAATCAGCCCCAGCATTTT.

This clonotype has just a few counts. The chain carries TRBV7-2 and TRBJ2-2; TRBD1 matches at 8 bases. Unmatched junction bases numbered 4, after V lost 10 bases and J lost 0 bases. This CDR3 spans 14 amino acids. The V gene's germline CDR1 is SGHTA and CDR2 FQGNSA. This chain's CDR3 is CANRGQANTGELFF. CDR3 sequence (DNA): TGTGCCAACCGGGGACAGGCGAACACCGGGGAGCTGTTTTTT.

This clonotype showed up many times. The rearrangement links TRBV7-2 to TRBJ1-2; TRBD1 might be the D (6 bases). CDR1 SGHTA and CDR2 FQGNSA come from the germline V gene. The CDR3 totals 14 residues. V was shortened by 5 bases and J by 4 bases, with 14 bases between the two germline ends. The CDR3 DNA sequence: TGTGCCAGCAGCCAAGTTAACAGGGTCTATGGCTACACCTTC. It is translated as CASSQVNRVYGYTF.

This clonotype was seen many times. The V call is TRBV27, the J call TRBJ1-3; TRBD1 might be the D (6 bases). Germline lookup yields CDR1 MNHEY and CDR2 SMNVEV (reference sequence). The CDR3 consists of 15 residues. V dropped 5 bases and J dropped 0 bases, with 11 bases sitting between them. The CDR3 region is CASSRGGSSGNTIYF. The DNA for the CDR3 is TGTGCCAGCAGTAGGGGGGGGAGCTCTGGAAACACCATATATTTT.